This passage covers 21 T cell receptor beta chains from one sample sequenced in a study of blood T cell repertoires in COVID-19. TCRdb's copy holds only in-frame clones and misses some; the assay was immunoSEQ multiplex PCR. The sample lists under 45,000 clones, around 90% occurring once. Sequencing used peripheral blood. These receptors were taken from a man aged 60-69 years with active COVID-19.

V gene TRBV18 combines with J gene TRBJ1-2, with TRBD1 matching 10 bases. Germline values: CDR1 KGHSH, CDR2 LQKENI. Trimming took 3 bases from V and 2 from J; bases not matched to a gene: 15. CDR3 length equals 19 residues. The CDR3: CASSPPTGGAGNWNYGYTF. CDR3 nucleotide sequence: TGTGCCAGCTCACCCCCGACAGGGGGCGCTGGTAATTGGAACTATGGCTACACCTTC.

The chain links TRBV6-5 to TRBJ2-7; TRBD1 might be the D (6 bases). Trimming cost V 5 bases and J 6 bases, with 14 bases left between them. CDR1 is MNHEY and CDR2 is SVGAGI in the germline V gene. The CDR3 has 13 residues. The CDR3 reads CASSRPGQTEQYF. The CDR3 DNA reads as TGTGCCAGCAGTAGACCGGGACAAACCGAGCAGTACTTC.

The rearrangement joins TRBV29-1 to TRBJ1-2, with D uncertain. Per germline, CDR1 SQVTM and CDR2 ANQGSEA. Trimming pared 3 bases from V and 5 bases from J, leaving 4 bases between. This CDR3 is built from 10 residues. CDR3 residues: CSVDTYGYTF. CDR3 sequence (DNA): TGCAGCGTTGACACATATGGCTACACCTTC. The full variable domain, with the rest looked up from reference TRBV29-1 and TRBJ1-2, is SAVISQKPSRDICQRGTSLTIQCQVDSQVTMMFWYRQQPGQSLTLIATANQGSEATYESGFVIDKFPISRPNLTFSTLTVSNMSPEDSSIYLCSVDTYGYTFGSGTRLTVV.

The V gene is TRBV6-4, the J gene TRBJ2-1; 7 bases fit TRBD2. The CDR3 totals 17 residues. After removal of 2 bases from V and 7 bases from J, the junction contained 14 bases not matched to a gene. In germline, CDR1 is MRHNA, CDR2 SNTAGT. CDR3 amino acids: CASSDGGVGREINEQFF. Here the CDR3 DNA reads TGTGCCAGCAGTGACGGAGGGGTTGGGCGGGAGATAAATGAGCAGTTCTTC.

J is TRBJ1-4 and V is TRBV27, with 7 bases matching TRBD1. Trimming at V came to 4 bases and at J to 5 bases, leaving 19 bases not matched to a gene. The CDR3 is made up of 19 amino acids. Germline V lookup: CDR1 MNHEY, CDR2 SMNVEV (reference sequence). CDR3: CASSSNVPGQTAENEKLFF. CDR3 nucleotide sequence: TGTGCCAGCAGTTCGAATGTACCGGGACAGACAGCCGAGAATGAAAAACTGTTTTTT.

The chain employs TRBV28 and TRBJ2-5, with 10 bases fitting TRBD2. From germline, CDR1 is MDHEN and CDR2 SYDVKM. The ends lost 7 bases at V and 4 bases at J; junction bases unmatched: 6. The CDR3 has 14 residues. In DNA form, the CDR3 reads TGTGCCAGCAAGGTAGCGGGAGGAGTAGAGACCCAGTACTTC. It codes for CASKVAGGVETQYF.

This chain uses TRBV18 with TRBJ2-1, with 8 bases aligning to TRBD1. The germline CDR1 and CDR2 sequences are KGHSH and LQKENI. With 3 bases clipped from V and 5 bases from J, the junction kept 6 bases outside the gene matches. There are 15 residues in the CDR3. The CDR3 reads CASSPQDRVDNEQFF. The CDR3 coding sequence is TGTGCCAGCTCACCCCAGGACAGGGTGGACAATGAGCAGTTCTTC. The entire variable domain, with the rest obtained from reference TRBV18 and TRBJ2-1, is as follows: NAGVMQNPRHLVRRRGQEARLRCSPMKGHSHVYWYRQLPEEGLKFMVYLQKENIIDESGMPKERFSAEFPKEGPSILRIQQVVRGDSAAYFCASSPQDRVDNEQFFGPGTRLTVL.

The chain recombines TRBV6-2 or TRBV6-3 with TRBJ2-7; tentative D call: TRBD1 (6 bases). Germline V CDR1 and CDR2: MNHEY, SVGEGT. The CDR3 is 15 residues long. The V end was cut by 0 bases, the J end by 3 bases, with 12 bases between. CDR3 in DNA: TGTGCCAGCAGTTACTCGGGAACAGGGTTCTACGAGCAGTACTTC. Translation gives CASSYSGTGFYEQYF.

The J gene is TRBJ2-2, the V gene TRBV5-1; D is perhaps TRBD1 (6 bases). V was shortened by 9 bases and J by 2 bases, with 11 bases between the two germline ends. This CDR3 has 13 amino acids. CDR1 SGHRS and CDR2 YFSETQ come from the germline V gene. CDR3 DNA: TGCGCCACCCGGACAGCTAACACCGGGGAGCTGTTTTTT. This encodes CATRTANTGELFF.

The CDR3 DNA sequence: TGCGCCAGCGCAAGGAAACAGGGTGGGTCCTACAATGAGCAGTTCTTC. It encodes CASARKQGGSYNEQFF. The chain couples TRBV5-1 to TRBJ2-1; D may be TRBD1 (6 bases). The CDR3 has 16 amino acids. Trimming cost V 7 bases and J 1 base, with 18 bases left between them. Per germline, CDR1 SGHRS and CDR2 YFSETQ.

The V call is TRBV18, the J call TRBJ1-2, with 9 positions matching TRBD1. CDR1 KGHSH and CDR2 LQKENI come from the germline V gene. The CDR3 spans 15 residues. J gave up 2 bases and V 5 bases, and 6 bases lay outside the gene matches. CDR3 region: CASSREGTGNYGYTF. The CDR3 DNA sequence: TGTGCCAGCTCAAGGGAGGGGACAGGGAACTATGGCTACACCTTC.

The chain recombines TRBV29-1 with TRBJ2-3; 7 positions agree with TRBD2. Trimming took 4 bases from V and 3 from J; bases not matched to a gene: 13. Germline loops: CDR1 SQVTM, CDR2 ANQGSEA. The CDR3 totals 16 residues. The CDR3 bases are TGCAGCGTTGCGGGATTTGCGGGAGTATCGACAGATACGCAGTATTTT. Its translation: CSVAGFAGVSTDTQYF.

The rearrangement uses TRBV11-3 and TRBJ2-1; a possible D gene is TRBD2 (6 bases). CDR3 length equals 15 residues. Germline CDR1 SGHNT, CDR2 YENEEA. V was pared by 4 bases and J by 0 bases, with 10 bases between. The CDR3 reads CASSSEGLSYNEQFF. As DNA, the CDR3 is TGTGCCAGCAGCTCGGAGGGTCTCTCCTACAATGAGCAGTTCTTC.

This clone was seen only once. V usage is TRBV11-2 and J usage is TRBJ2-5; 8 bases are shared with TRBD2. The length of the CDR3 is 14 residues. The trim removed 5 bases at V and 5 bases at J, leaving 7 bases unmatched. CDR1 and CDR2 from the germline V gene are SGHAT and FQNNGV. The chain's CDR3 is CASSPGTRVETQYF. In DNA form, the CDR3 reads TGTGCCAGCAGCCCCGGGACTAGAGTGGAGACCCAGTACTTC.

The chain couples TRBV12-3 or TRBV12-4 to TRBJ1-2; D may be TRBD1 (6 bases). V lost 3 bases to trimming and J lost 2 bases, with 7 bases between them. There are 13 residues in the CDR3. CDR3 protein: CASSLQGNYGYTF. The CDR3, as DNA: TGTGCCAGCAGTTTGCAGGGGAACTATGGCTACACCTTC.

The gene calls are TRBV2 and TRBJ1-2; 7 positions agree with TRBD1. CDR1 is SNHLY, CDR2 FYNNEI, per germline. V trimming: 1 base; J trimming: 3 bases; junction bases outside the gene matches: 5. The CDR3 extends over 15 amino acids. DNA for the CDR3: TGTGCCAGCAGTGAAGGACAGGGCTTAGACTATGGCTACACCTTC. This encodes CASSEGQGLDYGYTF.

This chain joins TRBV6-5 and TRBJ2-1; D ambiguous. This CDR3 contains 15 residues. V lost 0 bases, J lost 6 bases, and 12 bases lay in between. The germline CDR1 and CDR2 sequences are MNHEY and SVGAGI. CDR3 sequence: CASSYSIYSPNEQFF. In DNA form, the CDR3 reads TGTGCCAGCAGTTACTCGATATACTCCCCCAATGAGCAGTTCTTC.

V and J are TRBV3-1 (or the pseudogene TRBV3-2) and TRBJ1-2; D unclear. CDR1 and CDR2 from the germline V gene are LGHDT and YNNKEL (reference sequence). Trimming pared 3 bases from V and 6 bases from J, leaving 11 bases between. The CDR3 extends over 13 amino acids. CDR3 residues: CASSQISVHGYTF. Here the CDR3 DNA reads TGTGCCAGCAGCCAGATTTCGGTACATGGCTACACCTTC.

V is TRBV5-3 and J is TRBJ2-3, with 11 bases that match TRBD2. TRBV5-3 is annotated as an ORF whose role is uncertain. The V segment lost 1 base and the J segment 0 bases; nucleotides outside the gene matches: 13. The CDR3 sequence is 20 residues long. CDR3 loop: CARSLSTSGAKRISTDTQYF. CDR3 bases: TGTGCCAGAAGCTTGTCGACTAGCGGGGCAAAGCGAATAAGCACAGATACGCAGTATTTT.

This clone came up a few times. V gene TRBV7-9 combines with J gene TRBJ1-1; D gene uncertain. With 2 bases removed from V and 3 bases from J, the gap between germline ends came to 4 bases. The CDR3 contains 12 residues. Germline lookup yields CDR1 SEHNR and CDR2 FQNEAQ (reference sequence). CDR3 sequence reads: CASSLSDTEAFF. The CDR3 DNA follows: TGTGCCAGCAGCTTATCCGACACTGAAGCTTTCTTT. Using reference TRBV7-9 and TRBJ1-1 for the parts outside the CDR3, the full variable domain is DTGVSQNPRHKITKRGQNVTFRCDPISEHNRLYWYRQTLGQGPEFLTYFQNEAQLEKSRLLSDRFSAERPKGSFSTLEIQRTEQGDSAMYLCASSLSDTEAFFGQGTRLTVV.

V usage is TRBV6-5 and J usage is TRBJ2-1, with 10 nucleotides matching TRBD2. The CDR3 is 16 amino acids. Trimming at V came to 4 bases and at J to 3 bases, leaving 6 bases not matched to a gene. Germline assignment: CDR1 MNHEY and CDR2 SVGAGI. The CDR3 nucleotides read TGTGCCAGCAGTTCCCGTCTAGCGGGAGACTACAATGAGCAGTTCTTC. Its translation: CASSSRLAGDYNEQFF.